This is a list of T cell receptor beta chains from one sample in a study of long-term antiretroviral therapy in people with HIV. Only in-frame clones appear in the TCRdb table, and some are missing; sequencing was by immunoSEQ multiplex PCR. This table holds about 48,000 clones, around four fifths found once. The input for sequencing was unsorted PBMCs, taken 0.8 years after starting antiretroviral therapy. These TCRs come from a woman aged 18-29 years with HIV. The conserved cysteine and the conserved F or W are not part of the CDR3 here. The order of the fields is J gene, V gene, CDR3 protein.

>TRBJ2-1|TRBV9
ASSVAGLAGVVEQF
>TRBJ1-1|TRBV10-3
AIGAGQGSAF
>TRBJ1-2|TRBV7-9
ASSPGGLNYGYT
>TRBJ2-1|TRBV5-1
ASSALTGIRSNEQF
>TRBJ2-1|TRBV4-2
ASRTQDRGPYNEQF
>TRBJ2-3|TRBV7-3
ASSLGDGTNFGTDTQY
>TRBJ2-7|TRBV5-5
ASRSHGTGYYEQY
>TRBJ2-7|TRBV15
ATSRVGVRGHEQY
>TRBJ1-3|TRBV28
ASSPDSSGNTIY
>TRBJ1-1|TRBV18
ASSPGTGADTEAF
>TRBJ2-5|TRBV2
ASMRLAGVWQETQY
>TRBJ1-5|TRBV27
ASSLSWGSRQPQH
>TRBJ2-2|TRBV9
ASSVSGVPGELF
>TRBJ1-5|TRBV7-6
ASSLDGRNSNQPQH
>TRBJ2-1|TRBV11-3
ASSWQGLDNEQF
>TRBJ1-1|TRBV9
ASSVLDDTEAF
>TRBJ2-7|TRBV7-3
ASSLYYGYEQY
>TRBJ2-7|TRBV9
ASSSGDEQY
>TRBJ2-7|TRBV9
ASSLGTQSSYEQY
>TRBJ2-5|TRBV7-6
ASSPQDRGRQETQY
>TRBJ2-7|TRBV11-2
ASSLGSGPNYEQY
>TRBJ2-3|TRBV7-9
ASSPSGGVDTQY
>TRBJ1-1|TRBV4-1
ASSQDDRAGLAF
>TRBJ2-7|TRBV7-9
ASSLEHPVKYEQY
>TRBJ1-2|TRBV9
ASSLMGQGLPNYGYT
>TRBJ2-3|TRBV19
ASSDGTSGPDTDTQY
>TRBJ2-1|TRBV19
ASSPLLAMSSYNEQF